This TCR beta chain came from a study of blood T cell repertoires in COVID-19. Background on the study: PBMCs, B-cell-depleted T cells, or T cells provided the cDNA or gDNA that made up the material.

Some clones are missing from TCRdb's copy, which holds only in-frame ones; the method was immunoSEQ multiplex PCR. The repertoire consists of some 330,000 clones, with around nine tenths occurring once and the leading ten covering 1.8%. This clonotype originated in a woman in her twenties or thirties with COVID-19, enrolled during active disease. What was sequenced was peripheral blood.

The DNA of the CDR3 is TGTGCCAGCAGTTACTCGATTCGGACAATAGTCGGCTACACCTTC. Its protein is CASSYSIRTIVGYTF. This chain links TRBV6-5 with TRBJ1-2, with a possible D match to TRBD1 (5 bases). This CDR3 has 15 amino acids. Trimming removed 0 bases at V and 8 bases at J, with 16 bases between. Looked up from germline, CDR1 is MNHEY and CDR2 is SVGAGI.